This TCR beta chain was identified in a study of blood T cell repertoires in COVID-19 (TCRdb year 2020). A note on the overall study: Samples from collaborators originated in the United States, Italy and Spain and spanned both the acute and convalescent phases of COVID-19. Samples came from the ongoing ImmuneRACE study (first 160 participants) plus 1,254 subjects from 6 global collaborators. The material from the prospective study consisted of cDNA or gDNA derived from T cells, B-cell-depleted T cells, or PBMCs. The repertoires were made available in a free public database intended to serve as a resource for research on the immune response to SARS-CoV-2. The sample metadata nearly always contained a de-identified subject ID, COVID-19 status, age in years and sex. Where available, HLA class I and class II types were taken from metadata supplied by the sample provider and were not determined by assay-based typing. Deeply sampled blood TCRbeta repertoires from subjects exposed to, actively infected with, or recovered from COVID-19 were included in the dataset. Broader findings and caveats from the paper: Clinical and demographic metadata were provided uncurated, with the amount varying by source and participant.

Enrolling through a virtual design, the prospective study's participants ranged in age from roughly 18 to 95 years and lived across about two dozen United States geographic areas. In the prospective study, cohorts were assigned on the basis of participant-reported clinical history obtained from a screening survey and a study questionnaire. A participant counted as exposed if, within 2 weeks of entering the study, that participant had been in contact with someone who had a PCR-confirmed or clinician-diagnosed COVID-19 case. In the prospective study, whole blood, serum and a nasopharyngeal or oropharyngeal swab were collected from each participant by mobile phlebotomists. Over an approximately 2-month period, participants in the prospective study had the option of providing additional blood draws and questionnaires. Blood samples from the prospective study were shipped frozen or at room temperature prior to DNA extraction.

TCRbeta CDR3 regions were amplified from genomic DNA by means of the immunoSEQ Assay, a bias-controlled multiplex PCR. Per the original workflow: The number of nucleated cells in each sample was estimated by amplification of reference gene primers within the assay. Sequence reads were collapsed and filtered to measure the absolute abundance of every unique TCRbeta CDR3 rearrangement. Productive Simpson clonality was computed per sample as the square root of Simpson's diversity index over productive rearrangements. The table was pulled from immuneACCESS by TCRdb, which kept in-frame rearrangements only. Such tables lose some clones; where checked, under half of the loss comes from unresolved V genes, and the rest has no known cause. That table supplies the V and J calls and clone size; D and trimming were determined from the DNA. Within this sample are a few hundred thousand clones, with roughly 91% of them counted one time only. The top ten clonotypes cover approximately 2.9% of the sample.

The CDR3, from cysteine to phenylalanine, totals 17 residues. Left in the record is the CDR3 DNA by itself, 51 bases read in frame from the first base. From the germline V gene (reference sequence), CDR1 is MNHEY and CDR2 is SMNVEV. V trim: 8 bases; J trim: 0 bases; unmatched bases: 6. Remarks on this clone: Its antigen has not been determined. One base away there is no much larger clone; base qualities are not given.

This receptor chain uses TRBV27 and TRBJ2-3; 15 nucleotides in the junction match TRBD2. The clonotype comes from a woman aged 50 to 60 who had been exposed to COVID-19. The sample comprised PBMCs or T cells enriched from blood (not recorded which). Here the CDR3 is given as CASPGTSGGLSTDTQYF. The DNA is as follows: TGTGCCAGCCCTGGGACTAGCGGGGGGTTAAGCACAGATACGCAGTATTTT.